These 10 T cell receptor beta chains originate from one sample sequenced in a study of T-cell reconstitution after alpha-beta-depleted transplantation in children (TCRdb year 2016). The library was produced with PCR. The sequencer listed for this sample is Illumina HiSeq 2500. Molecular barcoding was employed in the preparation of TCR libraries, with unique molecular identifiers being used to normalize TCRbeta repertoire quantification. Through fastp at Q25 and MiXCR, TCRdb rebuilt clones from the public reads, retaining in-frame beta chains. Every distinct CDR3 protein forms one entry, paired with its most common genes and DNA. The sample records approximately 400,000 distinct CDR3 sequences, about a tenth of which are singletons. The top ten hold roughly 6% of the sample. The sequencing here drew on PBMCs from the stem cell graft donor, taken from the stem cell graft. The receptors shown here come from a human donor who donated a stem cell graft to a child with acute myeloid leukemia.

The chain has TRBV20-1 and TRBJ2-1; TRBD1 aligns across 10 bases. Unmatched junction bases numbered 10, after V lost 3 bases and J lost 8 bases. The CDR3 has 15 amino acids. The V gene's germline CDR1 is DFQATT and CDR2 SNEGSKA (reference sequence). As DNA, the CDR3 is TGCAGTGCTAGCAAAACGGGACAGGGGCGGGATGAGCAGTTCTTC. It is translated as CSASKTGQGRDEQFF.

The chain's CDR3 is CASSLEGQGKRHEQFF. In DNA form, the CDR3 reads TGTGCCAGCAGCTTGGAGGGACAGGGCAAACGGCATGAGCAGTTCTTC. The rearrangement links TRBV5-4 to TRBJ2-1; 9 positions agree with TRBD1. V dropped 0 bases and J dropped 8; count of bases not matched to a gene: 9. This CDR3 has 16 amino acids. From germline, CDR1 is SGHNT and CDR2 YYREEE (reference sequence).

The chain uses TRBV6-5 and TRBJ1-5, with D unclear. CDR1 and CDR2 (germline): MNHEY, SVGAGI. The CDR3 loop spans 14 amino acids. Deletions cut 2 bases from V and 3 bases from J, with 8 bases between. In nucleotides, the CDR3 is TGTGCCAGCAGTTACGGAGGGCCCAATCAGCCCCAGCATTTT. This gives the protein CASSYGGPNQPQHF.

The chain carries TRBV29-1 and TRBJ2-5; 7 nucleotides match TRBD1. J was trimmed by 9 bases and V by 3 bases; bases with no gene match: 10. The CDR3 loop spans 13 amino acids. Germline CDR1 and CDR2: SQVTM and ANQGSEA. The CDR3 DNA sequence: TGCAGCGTTGAGACGGACAGGTTGTTGCCCCAGTACTTC. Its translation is CSVETDRLLPQYF.

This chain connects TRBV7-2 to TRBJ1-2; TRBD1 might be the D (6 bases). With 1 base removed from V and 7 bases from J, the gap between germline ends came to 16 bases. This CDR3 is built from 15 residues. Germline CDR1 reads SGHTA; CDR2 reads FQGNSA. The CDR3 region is CASSLEGQGLGGYTF. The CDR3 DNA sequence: TGTGCCAGCAGCTTAGAAGGGCAGGGGTTAGGTGGCTACACCTTC.

CDR3 DNA: TGTGCCAGCAGTTACTCCGCTCTAGCGGCGGGCTACGAGCAGTACTTC. Residues: CASSYSALAAGYEQYF. The genes are TRBV6-2 or TRBV6-3 and TRBJ2-7; 7 bases are a match to TRBD2. Trimming removed 0 bases from V and 3 bases from J; junction bases left unmatched: 8. The CDR3 is 16 amino acids. Looked up from germline, CDR1 is MNHEY and CDR2 is SVGEGT.

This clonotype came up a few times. CDR3 DNA: TGCAGTGCTACCCCCTCTGGGACACAAGGCGACGAGCAGTACTTC. Protein: CSATPSGTQGDEQYF. The V and J genes are TRBV20-1 and TRBJ2-7; tentative D call: TRBD1 (6 bases). With 4 bases removed from V and 5 bases from J, the gap between germline ends came to 21 bases. Germline values: CDR1 DFQATT, CDR2 SNEGSKA (reference sequence). The CDR3 extends over 15 amino acids.

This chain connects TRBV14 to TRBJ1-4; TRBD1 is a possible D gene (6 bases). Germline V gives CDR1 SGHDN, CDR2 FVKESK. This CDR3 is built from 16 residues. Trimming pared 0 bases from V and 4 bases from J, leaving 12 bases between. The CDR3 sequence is CASSQDADRDNEKLFF. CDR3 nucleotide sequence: TGTGCCAGCAGCCAAGACGCGGACAGAGATAATGAAAAACTGTTTTTT.

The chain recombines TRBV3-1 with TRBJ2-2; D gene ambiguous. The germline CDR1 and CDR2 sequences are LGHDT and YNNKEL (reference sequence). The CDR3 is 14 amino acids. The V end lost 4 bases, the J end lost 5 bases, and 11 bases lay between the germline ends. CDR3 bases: TGTGCCAGCAGCCTAGGTTATTTTACCGGGGAGCTGTTTTTT. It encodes CASSLGYFTGELFF.

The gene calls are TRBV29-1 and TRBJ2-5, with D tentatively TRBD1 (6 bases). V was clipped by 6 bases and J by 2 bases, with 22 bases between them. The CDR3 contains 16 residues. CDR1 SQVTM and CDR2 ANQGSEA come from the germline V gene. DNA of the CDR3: TGCAGCGTGGTGGCTGGGGGCTCCGGGACACAAGAGACCCAGTACTTC. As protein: CSVVAGGSGTQETQYF. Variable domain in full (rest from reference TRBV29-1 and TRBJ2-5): SAVISQKPSRDICQRGTSLTIQCQVDSQVTMMFWYRQQPGQSLTLIATANQGSEATYESGFVIDKFPISRPNLTFSTLTVSNMSPEDSSIYLCSVVAGGSGTQETQYFGPGTRLLVL.